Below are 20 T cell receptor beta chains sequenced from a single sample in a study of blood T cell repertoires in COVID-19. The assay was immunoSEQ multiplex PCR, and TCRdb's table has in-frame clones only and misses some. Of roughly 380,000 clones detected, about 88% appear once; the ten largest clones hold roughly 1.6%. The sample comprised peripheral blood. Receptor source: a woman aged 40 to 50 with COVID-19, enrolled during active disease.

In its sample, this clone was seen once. CDR3 nucleotide sequence: TGTGCCAGCAGTTTAGGCCCAGGGGCTATGAACTATGGCTACACCTTC. Translation: CASSLGPGAMNYGYTF. The chain is built from TRBV27 and TRBJ1-2; TRBD1 might be the D (6 bases). The CDR3 is 16 residues long. Trimming removed 2 bases at V and 2 bases at J, with 15 bases between. Germline V gene data show CDR1 as MNHEY and CDR2 as SMNVEV (reference sequence).

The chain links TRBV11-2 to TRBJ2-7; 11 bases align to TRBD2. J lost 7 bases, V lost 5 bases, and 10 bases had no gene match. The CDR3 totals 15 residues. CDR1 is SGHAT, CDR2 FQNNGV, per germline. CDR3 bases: TGTGCCAGCAGCCCGGGTAGCGGGGGGGTATGGGAGCAGTACTTC. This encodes CASSPGSGGVWEQYF.

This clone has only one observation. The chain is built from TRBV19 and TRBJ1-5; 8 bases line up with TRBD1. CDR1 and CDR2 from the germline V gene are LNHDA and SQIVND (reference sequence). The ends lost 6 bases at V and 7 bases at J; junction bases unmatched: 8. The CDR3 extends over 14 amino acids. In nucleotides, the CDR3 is TGTGCCAGTAGGACAGGGGATATAGGGCAGCCCCAGCATTTT. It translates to CASRTGDIGQPQHF.

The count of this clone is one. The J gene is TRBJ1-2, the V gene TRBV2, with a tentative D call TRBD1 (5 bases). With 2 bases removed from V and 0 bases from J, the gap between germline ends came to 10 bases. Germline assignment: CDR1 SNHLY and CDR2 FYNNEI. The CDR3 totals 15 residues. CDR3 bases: TGTGCCAGCAGTGAAACAGGCTGGTCTAACTATGGCTACACCTTC. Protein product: CASSETGWSNYGYTF.

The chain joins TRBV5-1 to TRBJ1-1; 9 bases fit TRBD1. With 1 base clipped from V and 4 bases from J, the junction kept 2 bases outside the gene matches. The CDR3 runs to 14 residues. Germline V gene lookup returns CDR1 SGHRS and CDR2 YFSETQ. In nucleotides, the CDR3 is TGCGCCAGCAGCTTGACAGGGGGCCTCACTGAAGCTTTCTTT. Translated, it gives CASSLTGGLTEAFF.

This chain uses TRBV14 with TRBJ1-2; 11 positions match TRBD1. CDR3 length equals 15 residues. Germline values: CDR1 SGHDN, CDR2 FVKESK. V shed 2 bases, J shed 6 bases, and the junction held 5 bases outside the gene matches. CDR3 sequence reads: CASSQRTGGIHGYTF. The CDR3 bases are TGTGCCAGCAGCCAAAGGACAGGGGGCATCCATGGCTACACCTTC. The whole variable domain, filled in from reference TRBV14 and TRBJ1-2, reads EAGVTQFPSHSVIEKGQTVTLRCDPISGHDNLYWYRRVMGKEIKFLLHFVKESKQDESGMPNNRFLAERTGGTYSTLKVQPAELEDSGVYFCASSQRTGGIHGYTFGSGTRLTVV.

CDR3 sequence: CASLGQKNTEAFF. In DNA form, the CDR3 reads TGTGCCTCCCTTGGGCAGAAGAACACTGAAGCTTTCTTT. This chain joins TRBV6-5 and TRBJ1-1; D is uncertain. CDR3 length: 13 amino acids. V was trimmed by 11 bases and J by 1 base, leaving 14 bases between them. CDR1 and CDR2 from the germline V gene are MNHEY and SVGAGI.

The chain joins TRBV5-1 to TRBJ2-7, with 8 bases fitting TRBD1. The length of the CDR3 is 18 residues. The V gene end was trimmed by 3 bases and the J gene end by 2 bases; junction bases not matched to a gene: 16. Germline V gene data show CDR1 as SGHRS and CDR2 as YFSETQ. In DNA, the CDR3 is TGCGCCAGCAGCTCAAACCGGGACAGGCGAATGACCGCCTACGAGCAGTACTTC. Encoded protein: CASSSNRDRRMTAYEQYF.

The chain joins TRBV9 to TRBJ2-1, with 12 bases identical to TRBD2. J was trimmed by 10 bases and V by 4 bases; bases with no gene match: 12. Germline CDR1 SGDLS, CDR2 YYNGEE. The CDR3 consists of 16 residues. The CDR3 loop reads CASSYLAGGPLGEQFF. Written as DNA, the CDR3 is TGTGCCAGCAGCTACCTAGCGGGAGGGCCGCTGGGGGAGCAGTTCTTC.

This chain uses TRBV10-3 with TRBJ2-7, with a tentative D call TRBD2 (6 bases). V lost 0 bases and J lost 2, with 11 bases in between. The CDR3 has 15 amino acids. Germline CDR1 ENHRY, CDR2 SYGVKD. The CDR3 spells CAISESNGGTYEQYF. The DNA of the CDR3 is TGTGCCATCAGTGAGTCTAACGGAGGGACCTACGAGCAGTACTTC.

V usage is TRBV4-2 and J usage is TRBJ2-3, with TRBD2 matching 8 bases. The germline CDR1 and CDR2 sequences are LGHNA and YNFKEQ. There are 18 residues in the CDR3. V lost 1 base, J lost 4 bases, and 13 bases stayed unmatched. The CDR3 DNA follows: TGTGCCAGCAGCCAAGTCTTCGGGGGGGAGGGGAGCGCAGATACGCAGTATTTT. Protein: CASSQVFGGEGSADTQYF.

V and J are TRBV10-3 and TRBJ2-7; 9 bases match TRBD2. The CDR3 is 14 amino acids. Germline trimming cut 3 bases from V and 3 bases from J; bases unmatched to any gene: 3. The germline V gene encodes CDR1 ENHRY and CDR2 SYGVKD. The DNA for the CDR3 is TGTGCCATCAGTGAAGGGCGGGAGGGCTACGAGCAGTACTTC. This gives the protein CAISEGREGYEQYF.

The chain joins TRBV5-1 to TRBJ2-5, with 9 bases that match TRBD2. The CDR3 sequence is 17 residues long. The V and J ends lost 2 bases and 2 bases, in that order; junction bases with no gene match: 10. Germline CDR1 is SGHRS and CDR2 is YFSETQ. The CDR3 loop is CASSLSGSSGVQETQYF. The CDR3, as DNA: TGCGCCAGCAGCTTAAGTGGGTCTAGCGGGGTTCAAGAGACCCAGTACTTC.

The CDR3 loop is CASSFRDRKNIQYF. CDR3 nucleotides: TGTGCCAGCAGTTTCCGGGACAGGAAAAACATTCAGTACTTC. This chain links TRBV28 with TRBJ2-4; 8 nucleotides align to TRBD1. Germline V lookup: CDR1 MDHEN, CDR2 SYDVKM. The CDR3 length is 14 residues. After removal of 3 bases from V and 4 bases from J, the junction contained 2 bases not matched to a gene.

CDR3 residues: CASHRGGDTATKLFF. CDR3 sequence (DNA): TGTGCCAGTCACAGGGGGGGGGACACAGCGACGAAACTGTTTTTT. The chain carries TRBV19 and TRBJ1-4, with 8 bases that match TRBD1. V was clipped by 8 bases and J by 11 bases; unmatched bases: 16. The CDR3 is 15 residues long. Per the germline V gene, CDR1 is LNHDA and CDR2 is SQIVND (reference sequence).

The CDR3 DNA is TGTGCCAGCAGTTTCACCAGGGACTGGTTCTTC. Translation gives CASSFTRDWFF. The rearrangement joins TRBV28 to TRBJ2-1, with D perhaps TRBD2 (6 bases). Germline V gene lookup returns CDR1 MDHEN and CDR2 SYDVKM. The CDR3 consists of 11 residues. V was pared by 3 bases and J by 15 bases, with 12 bases between.

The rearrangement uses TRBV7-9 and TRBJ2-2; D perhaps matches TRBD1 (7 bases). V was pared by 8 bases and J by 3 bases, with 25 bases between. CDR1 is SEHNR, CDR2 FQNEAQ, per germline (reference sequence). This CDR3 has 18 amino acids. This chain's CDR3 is CASWRGPRGGLHTGELFF. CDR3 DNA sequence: TGTGCCAGCTGGAGGGGGCCGCGAGGAGGTCTTCACACCGGGGAGCTGTTTTTT.

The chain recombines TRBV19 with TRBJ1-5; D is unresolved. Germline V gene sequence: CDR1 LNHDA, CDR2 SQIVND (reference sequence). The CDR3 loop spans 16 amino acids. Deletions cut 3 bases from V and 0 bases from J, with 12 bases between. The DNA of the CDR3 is TGTGCCAGTAGTATGAGCCAGACTTATAGCAATCAGCCCCAGCATTTT. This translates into CASSMSQTYSNQPQHF.

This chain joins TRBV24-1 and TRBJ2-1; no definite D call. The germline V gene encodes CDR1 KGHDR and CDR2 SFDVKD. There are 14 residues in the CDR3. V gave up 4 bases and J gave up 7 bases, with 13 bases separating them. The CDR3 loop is CATSESGLWNEQFF. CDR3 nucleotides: TGTGCCACCAGTGAATCGGGTTTATGGAATGAGCAGTTCTTC.

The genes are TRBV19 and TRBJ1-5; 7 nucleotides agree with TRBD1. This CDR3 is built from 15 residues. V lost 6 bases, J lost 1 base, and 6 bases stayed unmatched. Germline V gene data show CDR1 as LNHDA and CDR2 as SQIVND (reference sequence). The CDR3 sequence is CASREGTVSNQPQHF. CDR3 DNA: TGTGCCAGTAGAGAAGGGACAGTAAGCAATCAGCCCCAGCATTTT.